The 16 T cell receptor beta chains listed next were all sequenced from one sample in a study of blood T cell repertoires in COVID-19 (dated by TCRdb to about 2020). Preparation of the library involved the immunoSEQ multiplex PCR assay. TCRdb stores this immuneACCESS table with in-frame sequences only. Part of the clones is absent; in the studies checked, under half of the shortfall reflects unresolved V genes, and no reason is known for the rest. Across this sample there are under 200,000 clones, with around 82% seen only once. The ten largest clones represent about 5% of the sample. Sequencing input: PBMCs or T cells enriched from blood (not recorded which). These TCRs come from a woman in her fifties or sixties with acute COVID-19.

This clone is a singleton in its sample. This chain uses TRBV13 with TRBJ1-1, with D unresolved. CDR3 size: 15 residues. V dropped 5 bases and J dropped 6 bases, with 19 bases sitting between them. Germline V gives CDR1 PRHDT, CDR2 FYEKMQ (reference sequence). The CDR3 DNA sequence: TGTGCCAGCAGCCCCCTAGTCGGGAGGAAAGCTGAAGCTTTCTTT. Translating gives CASSPLVGRKAEAFF. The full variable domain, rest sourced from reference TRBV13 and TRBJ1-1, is AAGVIQSPRHLIKEKRETATLKCYPIPRHDTVYWYQQGPGQDPQFLISFYEKMQSDKGSIPDRFSAQQFSDYHSELNMSSLELGDSALYFCASSPLVGRKAEAFFGQGTRLTVV.

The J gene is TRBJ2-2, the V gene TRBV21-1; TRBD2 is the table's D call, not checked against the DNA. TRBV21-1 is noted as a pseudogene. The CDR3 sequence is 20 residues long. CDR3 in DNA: TGTGCCAGCAGCGAAGGATCGGGACTAGCGGGAGGGCCAGGCACCGGGGAGCTGTTTTTT. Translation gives CASSEGSGLAGGPGTGELFF.

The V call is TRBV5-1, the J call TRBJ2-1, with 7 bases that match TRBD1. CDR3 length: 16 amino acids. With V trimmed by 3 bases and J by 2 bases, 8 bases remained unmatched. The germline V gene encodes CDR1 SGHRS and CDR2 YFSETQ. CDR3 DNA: TGCGCCAGCAGCTGGACAGGCCATGACACCTACAATGAGCAGTTCTTC. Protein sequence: CASSWTGHDTYNEQFF. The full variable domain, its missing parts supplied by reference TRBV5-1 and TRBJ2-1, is KAGVTQTPRYLIKTRGQQVTLSCSPISGHRSVSWYQQTPGQGLQFLFEYFSETQRNKGNFPGRFSGRQFSNSRSEMNVSTLELGDSALYLCASSWTGHDTYNEQFFGPGTRLTVL.

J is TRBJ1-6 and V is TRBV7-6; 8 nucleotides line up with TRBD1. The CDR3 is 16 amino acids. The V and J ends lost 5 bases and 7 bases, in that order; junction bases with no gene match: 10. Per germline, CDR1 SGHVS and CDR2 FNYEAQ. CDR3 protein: CASSPGTGRRNSPLHF. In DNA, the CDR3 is TGTGCCAGCAGCCCTGGGACAGGTCGTAGGAATTCACCCCTCCACTTT.

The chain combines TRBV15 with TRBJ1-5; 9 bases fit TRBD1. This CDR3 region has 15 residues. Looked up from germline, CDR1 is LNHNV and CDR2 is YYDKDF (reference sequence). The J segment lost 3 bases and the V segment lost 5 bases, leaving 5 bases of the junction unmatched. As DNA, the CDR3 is TGTGCCACCAGCCCCGGGACAGGGCCCAATCAGCCCCAGCATTTT. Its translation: CATSPGTGPNQPQHF.

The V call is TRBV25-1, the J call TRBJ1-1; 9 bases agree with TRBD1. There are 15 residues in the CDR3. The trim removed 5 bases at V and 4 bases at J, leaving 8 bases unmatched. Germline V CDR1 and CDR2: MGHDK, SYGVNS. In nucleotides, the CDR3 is TGTGCCAGCAGTCCCCGCGGGACAGGGACCACTGAAGCTTTCTTT. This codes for CASSPRGTGTTEAFF.

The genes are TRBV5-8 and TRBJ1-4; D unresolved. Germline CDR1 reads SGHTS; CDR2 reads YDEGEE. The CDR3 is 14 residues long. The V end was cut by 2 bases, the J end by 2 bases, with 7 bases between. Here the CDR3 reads CASSFGVTNEKLFF. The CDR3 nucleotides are TGTGCCAGCAGCTTCGGGGTGACTAATGAAAAACTGTTTTTT.

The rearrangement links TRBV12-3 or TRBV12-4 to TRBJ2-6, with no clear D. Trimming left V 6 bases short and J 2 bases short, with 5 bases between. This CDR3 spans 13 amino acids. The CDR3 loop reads CASRPAGANVLTF. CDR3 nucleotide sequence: TGTGCCAGCAGGCCGGCTGGGGCCAACGTCCTGACTTTC.

This chain's CDR3 is CASSSGTGEEQFF. CDR3 sequence (DNA): TGTGCCAGCAGCTCCGGGACAGGGGAGGAGCAGTTCTTC. This chain links TRBV5-4 with TRBJ2-1; the match to TRBD1 covers 10 bases. The ends lost 3 bases at V and 10 bases at J; junction bases unmatched: 4. The V gene's germline CDR1 is SGHNT and CDR2 YYREEE (reference sequence). The CDR3 is 13 residues long.

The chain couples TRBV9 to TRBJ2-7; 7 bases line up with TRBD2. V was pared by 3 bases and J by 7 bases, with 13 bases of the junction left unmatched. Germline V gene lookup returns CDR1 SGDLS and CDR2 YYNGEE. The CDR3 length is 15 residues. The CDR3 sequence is CASSEGPAGVEEQYF. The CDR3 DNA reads TGTGCCAGCAGCGAGGGCCCCGCGGGAGTCGAGGAGCAGTACTTC.

The CDR3 region is CAIPSGNNGYTF. The CDR3 DNA is TGTGCCATCCCTTCAGGTAATAATGGCTACACCTTC. The genes are TRBV10-3 and TRBJ1-2; D unresolved. CDR1 and CDR2 from the germline V gene are ENHRY and SYGVKD. The CDR3 runs 12 residues. V dropped 8 bases and J dropped 6 bases, with 13 bases sitting between them.

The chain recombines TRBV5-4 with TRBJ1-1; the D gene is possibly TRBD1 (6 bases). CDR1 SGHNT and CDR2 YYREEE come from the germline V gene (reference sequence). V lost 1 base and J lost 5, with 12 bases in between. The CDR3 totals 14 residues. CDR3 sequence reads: CASSLWGQWTEAFF. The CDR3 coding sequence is TGTGCCAGCAGCTTGTGGGGGCAATGGACTGAAGCTTTCTTT. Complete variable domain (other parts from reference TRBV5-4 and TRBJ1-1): ETGVTQSPTHLIKTRGQQVTLRCSSQSGHNTVSWYQQALGQGPQFIFQYYREEENGRGNFPPRFSGLQFPNYSSELNVNALELDDSALYLCASSLWGQWTEAFFGQGTRLTVV.

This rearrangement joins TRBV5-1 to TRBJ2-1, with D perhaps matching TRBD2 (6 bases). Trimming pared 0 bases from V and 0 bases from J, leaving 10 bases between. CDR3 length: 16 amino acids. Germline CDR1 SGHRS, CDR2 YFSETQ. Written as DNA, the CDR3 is TGCGCCAGCAGCTTGGGGCTAGCGAACTCCTACAATGAGCAGTTCTTC. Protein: CASSLGLANSYNEQFF. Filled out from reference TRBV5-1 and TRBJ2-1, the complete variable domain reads KAGVTQTPRYLIKTRGQQVTLSCSPISGHRSVSWYQQTPGQGLQFLFEYFSETQRNKGNFPGRFSGRQFSNSRSEMNVSTLELGDSALYLCASSLGLANSYNEQFFGPGTRLTVL.

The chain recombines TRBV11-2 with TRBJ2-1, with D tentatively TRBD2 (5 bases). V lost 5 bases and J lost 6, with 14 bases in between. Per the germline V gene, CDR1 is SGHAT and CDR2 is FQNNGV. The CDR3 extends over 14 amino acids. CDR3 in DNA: TGTGCCAGCAGCCCACGGGGAGCGAGCAATGAGCAGTTCTTC. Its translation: CASSPRGASNEQFF.

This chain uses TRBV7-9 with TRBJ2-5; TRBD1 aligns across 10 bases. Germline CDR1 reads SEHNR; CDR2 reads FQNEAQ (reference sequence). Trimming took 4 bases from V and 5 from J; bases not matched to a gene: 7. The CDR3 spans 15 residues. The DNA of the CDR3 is TGTGCCAGCAGCTCCCGACAGGGGGCGAGGGAGACCCAGTACTTC. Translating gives CASSSRQGARETQYF.

The CDR3 coding sequence is TGTGCCAGCACTCTTGGGGACAGCAACTACAATGAGCAGTTCTTC. This translates into CASTLGDSNYNEQFF. The V and J genes are TRBV11-2 and TRBJ2-1; TRBD1 agrees at 7 bases. The CDR3 has 15 residues. Germline V lookup: CDR1 SGHAT, CDR2 FQNNGV. The V segment lost 7 bases and the J segment 3 bases; nucleotides outside the gene matches: 9.